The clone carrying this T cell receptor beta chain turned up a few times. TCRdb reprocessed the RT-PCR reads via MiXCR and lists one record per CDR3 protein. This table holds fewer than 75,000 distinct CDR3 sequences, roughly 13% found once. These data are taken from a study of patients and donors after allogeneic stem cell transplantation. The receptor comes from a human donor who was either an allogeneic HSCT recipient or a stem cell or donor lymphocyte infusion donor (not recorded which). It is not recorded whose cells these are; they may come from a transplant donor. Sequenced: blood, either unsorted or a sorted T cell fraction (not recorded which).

The CDR3 region is CASRRQGYYGYTF. CDR3 in DNA: TGTGCCAGCAGACGACAGGGCTACTATGGCTACACCTTC. This sequence joins TRBV6-2 or TRBV6-3 and TRBJ1-2, with 7 bases lining up with TRBD1. This CDR3 region has 13 residues. The V gene's germline CDR1 is MNHEY and CDR2 SVGEGT. The ends lost 6 bases at V and 3 bases at J; junction bases unmatched: 4.